The 3 T cell receptor beta chains reported below all come from one sample, sequenced in a study of T cell repertoires in cytomegalovirus infection. TCRdb called the reads again in MiXCR, with one record for every CDR3 protein. The data show hundreds of thousands of distinct CDR3 sequences, around 24% seen once. Sequencing used CD8+ T cells from PBMCs. These TCRs come from a human donor in good health (CMV status not recorded). Some clones in this sample may be carry-over from other donors' samples.

This chain connects TRBV7-9 to TRBJ2-2; no clear D gene. The germline V gene encodes CDR1 SEHNR and CDR2 FQNEAQ (reference sequence). The CDR3 contains 16 residues. Trimming left V 5 bases short and J 5 bases short, with 18 bases between. The CDR3 sequence: CASSLKGLLPTGELFF. The CDR3 DNA follows: TGTGCCAGCAGCCTCAAAGGCCTCCTACCTACCGGGGAGCTGTTTTTT.

The rearrangement uses TRBV20-1 and TRBJ2-7, with a weak D call TRBD2 (5 bases). Germline CDR1 DFQATT, CDR2 SNEGSKA (reference sequence). Trimming took off 1 base at V and 2 bases at J, with 12 bases between the two ends. The CDR3 runs to 14 residues. CDR3: CSARGFTEAYEQYV. The CDR3 DNA follows: TGCAGTGCTAGAGGGTTTACGGAGGCCTACGAGCAGTACGTC.

This clonotype has at least ten counts. The V call is TRBV20-1, the J call TRBJ2-3; D is perhaps TRBD1 (5 bases). Germline V gene data show CDR1 as DFQATT and CDR2 as SNEGSKA (reference sequence). Trimming left V 0 bases short and J 1 base short, with 14 bases between. This CDR3 is 16 amino acids long. CDR3 coding DNA: TGCAGTGCTAGAGATCCGACGACAGCGCGCACAGATACGCAGTATTTT. Translated, it gives CSARDPTTARTDTQYF.